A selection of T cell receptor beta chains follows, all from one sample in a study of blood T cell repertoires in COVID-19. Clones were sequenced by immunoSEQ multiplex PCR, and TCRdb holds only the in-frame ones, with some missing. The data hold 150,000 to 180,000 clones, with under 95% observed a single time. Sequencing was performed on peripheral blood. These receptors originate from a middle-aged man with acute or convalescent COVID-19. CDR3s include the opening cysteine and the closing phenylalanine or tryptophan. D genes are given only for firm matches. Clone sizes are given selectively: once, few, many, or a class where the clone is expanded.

CDR3nt: TGTGCCAGCAGTGAACAGAGGATGAACACTGAAGCTTTCTTT; CDR3aa: CASSEQRMNTEAFF; j_gene: TRBJ1-1; d_gene: -; abundance: -; v_gene: TRBV6-1
CDR3nt: TGTGCCAGCAGTTACGAGGAGGACGGCTACGAGCAGTACTTC; CDR3aa: CASSYEEDGYEQYF; j_gene: TRBJ2-7; d_gene: -; abundance: -; v_gene: TRBV6-2/TRBV6-3
CDR3nt: TGTGCCACCTTTATAGCAGGGAATCAAGGCTACACCTTC; CDR3aa: CATFIAGNQGYTF; j_gene: TRBJ1-2; d_gene: -; abundance: -; v_gene: TRBV19
CDR3nt: TGTGCCAGCAGTAAATGGGGTAGCGGGACACCGAACACCGGGGAGCTGTTTTTT; CDR3aa: CASSKWGSGTPNTGELFF; j_gene: TRBJ2-2; d_gene: TRBD2; abundance: -; v_gene: TRBV25-1
CDR3nt: TGTGCCAGCAATATAGCGGGGGGGAACACCGGGGAGCTGTTTTTT; CDR3aa: CASNIAGGNTGELFF; j_gene: TRBJ2-2; d_gene: TRBD2; abundance: -; v_gene: TRBV6-5
CDR3nt: TGTGCCAGCAGCTTGTTCTACAGTGGGGAGACCCAGTACTTC; CDR3aa: CASSLFYSGETQYF; j_gene: TRBJ2-5; d_gene: -; abundance: -; v_gene: TRBV5-6
CDR3nt: TGTGCCAGCAGCGTTGGGCGAGCGGGAGGGAACACAGATACGCAGTATTTT; CDR3aa: CASSVGRAGGNTDTQYF; j_gene: TRBJ2-3; d_gene: TRBD2; abundance: -; v_gene: TRBV9
CDR3nt: TGTGCCAGCAGTGACTACGCAGATACGCAGTATTTT; CDR3aa: CASSDYADTQYF; j_gene: TRBJ2-3; d_gene: -; abundance: -; v_gene: TRBV12-3/TRBV12-4
CDR3nt: TGTGCCAGCTCACCCGAATCGGGCACTGAAGCTTTCTTT; CDR3aa: CASSPESGTEAFF; j_gene: TRBJ1-1; d_gene: -; abundance: -; v_gene: TRBV18
CDR3nt: TGTGCCAGCTTCCGACTAGCGGGAGATTACACCGGGGAGCTGTTTTTT; CDR3aa: CASFRLAGDYTGELFF; j_gene: TRBJ2-2; d_gene: TRBD2; abundance: -; v_gene: TRBV18
CDR3nt: TGTGCCAGCAGTTTACGGCGGGATCTCTACAATGAGCAGTTCTTC; CDR3aa: CASSLRRDLYNEQFF; j_gene: TRBJ2-1; d_gene: -; abundance: -; v_gene: TRBV27
CDR3nt: TGTGCCATCAGTCTACCGGGACAGGGAGGGACTGAAGCTTTCTTT; CDR3aa: CAISLPGQGGTEAFF; j_gene: TRBJ1-1; d_gene: TRBD1; abundance: -; v_gene: TRBV10-3
CDR3nt: TGTGCCAGCAGTTTAGGTAGCCGGGGGGGCTACAATGAGCAGTTCTTC; CDR3aa: CASSLGSRGGYNEQFF; j_gene: TRBJ2-1; d_gene: TRBD2; abundance: -; v_gene: TRBV28
CDR3nt: TGTGCCAGCAGTTACTTGGGCACATCTAACTATGGCTACACCTTC; CDR3aa: CASSYLGTSNYGYTF; j_gene: TRBJ1-2; d_gene: -; abundance: once; v_gene: TRBV6-5
CDR3nt: TGTGCCAGTAGTCAGGGGTGGACTGAAGCTTTCTTT; CDR3aa: CASSQGWTEAFF; j_gene: TRBJ1-1; d_gene: -; abundance: -; v_gene: TRBV19
CDR3nt: TGTGCCAGTACCCGAGGTCCTGGAAACACCATATATTTT; CDR3aa: CASTRGPGNTIYF; j_gene: TRBJ1-3; d_gene: -; abundance: once; v_gene: TRBV19
CDR3nt: TGTGCCTGTACAAGGCAGACGGGGACCGGGGAGCTGTTTTTT; CDR3aa: CACTRQTGTGELFF; j_gene: TRBJ2-2; d_gene: -; abundance: -; v_gene: TRBV30
CDR3nt: TGCGCCAGCCATAGCGGGAGGGCCCCAGATACGCAGTATTTT; CDR3aa: CASHSGRAPDTQYF; j_gene: TRBJ2-3; d_gene: TRBD2; abundance: -; v_gene: TRBV5-1
CDR3nt: TGTGCCAGCAGTAGTGTTGAGGGCTGGTATAATTCACCCCTCCACTTT; CDR3aa: CASSSVEGWYNSPLHF; j_gene: TRBJ1-6; d_gene: -; abundance: -; v_gene: TRBV6-6